One sample yielded the 15 T cell receptor beta chains listed below, sequenced in a study of regulatory T cells in long-lasting Graves disease listed by TCRdb under 2021. The receptor library was made with multiplex PCR. The sequencing machine was an Illumina HiSeq 4000. To build TCR beta libraries, CDR3 regions were amplified by Arm-PCR using iRepertoire HTBI primers. TCRdb passed the public sequencing reads through fastp at Q25 and MiXCR, retaining productive beta sequences. All rows with the same CDR3 protein become a single entry with the most common DNA and genes. This sample comprises under 400,000 distinct CDR3 sequences, 16% of them detected only once. The ten largest account for 30% of the sample. The time point label, as the study defines it: newly diagnosed GD, antithyroid drugs for less than 3 months. For both TCR sequencing and RNA sequencing, RNA was extracted from PBMCs using TRIzol.

A further study also used this sample, focusing on T cells in Graves' hyperthyroidism and ophthalmopathy.

Here the sequenced sample was peripheral blood mononuclear cells (PBMCs), taken at new diagnosis, from a patient treated with antithyroid drugs. Receptors were obtained from a man between 35 and 55 years old with Graves disease. Donor details come from another sample of the same person, matched by shared clones.

The rearrangement links TRBV20-1 to TRBJ1-4, with D possibly TRBD1 on 5 matching bases. This CDR3 has 12 amino acids. With 7 bases removed from V and 8 bases from J, the gap between germline ends came to 14 bases. The germline V gene encodes CDR1 DFQATT and CDR2 SNEGSKA (reference sequence). The CDR3 nucleotides read TGCAGTGGGGCGAGGGGTGAGGAAAAACTGTTTTTT. It is translated as CSGARGEEKLFF.

The CDR3 here is CAWRQGSETQYF. The CDR3 DNA reads TGTGCCTGGAGACAGGGTTCGGAGACCCAGTACTTC. The genes are TRBV30 and TRBJ2-5, with D possibly TRBD1 on 6 matching bases. The V end lost 3 bases, the J end lost 5 bases, and 10 bases lay between the germline ends. This CDR3 is built from 12 residues. Germline V gene lookup returns CDR1 GTSNPN and CDR2 SVGIG (reference sequence).

This clonotype was seen ten or more times. The chain uses TRBV28 and TRBJ2-3; D perhaps matches TRBD1 (6 bases). Trimming left V 3 bases short and J 3 bases short, with 13 bases between. CDR1 and CDR2 from the germline V gene are MDHEN and SYDVKM. The CDR3 covers 15 residues. The CDR3 nucleotides read TGTGCCAGCAGTTTCAGGGGAACGCTAACAGATACGCAGTATTTT. The encoded protein is CASSFRGTLTDTQYF.

This clonotype was counted many times. The chain couples TRBV2 to TRBJ1-6; D not certain. CDR1 is SNHLY, CDR2 FYNNEI, per germline. With 7 bases removed from V and 0 bases from J, the gap between germline ends came to 7 bases. The CDR3 has 14 residues. CDR3 loop: CASKGTSYNSPLHF. In nucleotides, the CDR3 is TGTGCCAGCAAGGGCACCTCCTATAATTCACCCCTCCACTTT.

In this sample, this clonotype turned up many times. The chain combines TRBV29-1 with TRBJ2-1; tentative D call: TRBD2 (6 bases). The length of the CDR3 is 13 residues. Trimming stripped 3 bases from V and 1 base from J, with 7 bases between. The germline V gene encodes CDR1 SQVTM and CDR2 ANQGSEA. CDR3 bases: TGCAGCGTTGACGGGGGATCCTACAATGAGCAGTTCTTC. This encodes CSVDGGSYNEQFF.

A word on this clonotype: A much larger clone differs from this one at a single base, so this may be a read error. CDR3 in DNA: TGTGCCAGCAGTAAAATAGCGACCGGGGAGCCGTTTTTT. It is translated as CASSKIATGEPFF. The J gene is TRBJ2-2, the V gene TRBV2; D might be TRBD2 (5 bases). The CDR3 is made up of 13 amino acids. Germline V gives CDR1 SNHLY, CDR2 FYNNEI.

Only a few counts were recorded for this clonotype. The V and J genes are TRBV20-1 and TRBJ1-6; TRBD1 might be the D (6 bases). The CDR3 is 16 residues long. The germline V gene encodes CDR1 DFQATT and CDR2 SNEGSKA (reference sequence). Trimming took off 0 bases at V and 5 bases at J, with 14 bases between the two ends. The CDR3 loop reads CSARDLLGANNSPLHF. The CDR3 nucleotides are TGCAGTGCTAGAGATCTCTTGGGGGCCAATAATTCACCCCTCCACTTT.

This clonotype was observed at least ten times. The J gene is TRBJ2-3, the V gene TRBV2; 10 positions match TRBD2. Trimming took 2 bases from V and 3 from J; bases not matched to a gene: 5. The CDR3 spans 16 residues. Germline V gene sequence: CDR1 SNHLY, CDR2 FYNNEI. The CDR3, as DNA: TGTGCCAGCAGTGAAAATAGCGGGGGGCGGACAGATACGCAGTATTTT. Its translation: CASSENSGGRTDTQYF.

This clonotype was seen more than once but under ten times. This chain connects TRBV20-1 to TRBJ1-5; D might be TRBD1 (6 bases). Germline values: CDR1 DFQATT, CDR2 SNEGSKA (reference sequence). The CDR3 is made up of 17 amino acids. Trimming took off 6 bases at V and 2 bases at J, with 23 bases between the two ends. Here the CDR3 reads CSALEVQGRWGNQPQHF. In DNA, the CDR3 is TGCAGTGCCCTCGAAGTTCAGGGGAGATGGGGCAATCAGCCCCAGCATTTT.

The chain has TRBV6-1 and TRBJ1-3; D is ambiguous. Germline V lookup: CDR1 MNHNS, CDR2 SASEGT. Trimming cost V 1 base and J 9 bases, with 13 bases left between them. CDR3 size: 14 residues. The CDR3 DNA reads TGTGCCAGCAGTGAAGTCCCCGGACGAGCCACCATATATTTT. Translation gives CASSEVPGRATIYF.

This clonotype was recorded at least ten times. The CDR3 DNA sequence: TGTGCCACCAGCAGAGATGGGAGATCCTATACGCAGTATTTT. Amino acids: CATSRDGRSYTQYF. V usage is TRBV15 and J usage is TRBJ2-3; D possibly corresponds to TRBD2 (5 bases). The germline CDR1 and CDR2 sequences are LNHNV and YYDKDF (reference sequence). The length of the CDR3 is 14 residues. V was cut by 0 bases and J by 7 bases, with 11 bases left in between.

Ten or more counts support this clonotype. J is TRBJ1-1 and V is TRBV12-3 or TRBV12-4, with D perhaps matching TRBD1 (6 bases). Trimming removed 6 bases at V and 4 bases at J, with 12 bases between. CDR3 length: 13 residues. CDR3 DNA sequence: TGTGCCAGCAGGTATACAGGGACCACTGAAGCTTTCTTT. Protein sequence: CASRYTGTTEAFF.

This chain connects TRBV20-1 to TRBJ1-2; D is unresolved. The V gene's germline CDR1 is DFQATT and CDR2 SNEGSKA (reference sequence). V gave up 3 bases and J gave up 0 bases, with 5 bases separating them. The CDR3 is 12 residues long. CDR3 coding DNA: TGCAGTGCTAGTAGGGCTAACTATGGCTACACCTTC. Translating it yields CSASRANYGYTF.

In this sample, this clonotype turned up once. This chain connects TRBV20-1 to TRBJ1-2; D is perhaps TRBD1 (5 bases). The CDR3 has 13 amino acids. V shed 6 bases and J shed 5 bases, with 16 bases lying between them. Per germline, CDR1 DFQATT and CDR2 SNEGSKA (reference sequence). The chain's CDR3 is CSADRDLTYGYTF. The CDR3 DNA reads TGCAGTGCGGACCGGGACCTTACTTATGGCTACACCTTC.

The chain combines TRBV4-3 with TRBJ2-3, with 7 bases fitting TRBD1. J lost 6 bases, V lost 2 bases, and 11 bases had no gene match. The V gene's germline CDR1 is LGHNA and CDR2 YSLEER. This CDR3 is 16 amino acids long. Written as DNA, the CDR3 is TGCGCCAGCAGCCAATCGATGGGACAGTACTTGGATACGCAGTATTTT. Protein sequence: CASSQSMGQYLDTQYF.